One sample yielded the 30 T cell receptor beta chains listed below, sequenced in a study of cytomegalovirus exposure and HLA in healthy donors. 13 Jbeta primers and 60 Vbeta primers were used for the PCR. Sequenced by immunoSEQ multiplex PCR; TCRdb stores in-frame clones only, minus some. This sample yields fewer than 80,000 clones, of which 67% are seen a single time; approximately 7% belongs to the top ten. The material sequenced was PBMCs. The origin of the receptors is a woman aged 45-59 years in good health and CMV-seropositive.

The chain recombines TRBV11-2 with TRBJ1-2; D might be TRBD1 (6 bases). The CDR3 length is 15 residues. Germline lookup yields CDR1 SGHAT and CDR2 FQNNGV. V lost 1 base and J 5 bases, leaving 14 bases between the germline ends. DNA for the CDR3: TGTGCCAGCAGCTTAGGGGCAGGGGTAGGGTATGGCTACACCTTC. This encodes CASSLGAGVGYGYTF.

The chain joins TRBV9 to TRBJ2-1; TRBD2 matches at 12 bases. Trimming took 7 bases from V and 13 from J; bases not matched to a gene: 15. Germline-derived CDR1 and CDR2 are SGDLS and YYNGEE. CDR3 length equals 15 residues. CDR3 amino acids: CASGSTSGGRIIQFF. CDR3 in DNA: TGTGCCAGCGGCTCGACTAGCGGGGGCCGAATTATTCAGTTCTTC. The whole variable domain, filled in from reference TRBV9 and TRBJ2-1, reads DSGVTQTPKHLITATGQRVTLRCSPRSGDLSVYWYQQSLDQGLQFLIQYYNGEERAKGNILERFSAQQFPDLHSELNLSSLELGDSALYFCASGSTSGGRIIQFFGPGTRLTVL.

The rearrangement links TRBV19 to TRBJ1-5; possible D gene TRBD1, 6 bases. The CDR3 sequence is 16 residues long. Trimming left V 4 bases short and J 6 bases short, with 19 bases between. Germline V gene lookup returns CDR1 LNHDA and CDR2 SQIVND (reference sequence). CDR3 loop: CASSTTGRGKGQPQHF. In DNA, the CDR3 is TGTGCCAGTAGTACCACCGGCAGGGGCAAGGGTCAGCCCCAGCATTTT.

The V gene is TRBV9, the J gene TRBJ1-6, with D tentatively TRBD1 (5 bases). CDR1 is SGDLS, CDR2 YYNGEE, per germline. The CDR3 length is 14 residues. V was clipped by 4 bases and J by 9 bases, with 14 bases between them. The CDR3 DNA sequence: TGTGCCAGCAGCTCAGGTCCCCAGGGTTCACCCCTCCACTTT. Protein product: CASSSGPQGSPLHF. The full variable domain, in which reference TRBV9 and TRBJ1-6 provide the parts outside the CDR3, is DSGVTQTPKHLITATGQRVTLRCSPRSGDLSVYWYQQSLDQGLQFLIQYYNGEERAKGNILERFSAQQFPDLHSELNLSSLELGDSALYFCASSSGPQGSPLHFGNGTRLTVT.

The V gene is TRBV5-1, the J gene TRBJ2-1, with 11 bases lining up with TRBD2. This CDR3 region has 15 residues. V shed 0 bases and J 8 bases; nucleotides not matched to a gene: 4. Germline CDR1 SGHRS, CDR2 YFSETQ. The CDR3 is CASSLATSGGDEQFF. DNA of the CDR3: TGCGCCAGCAGCTTGGCCACTAGCGGGGGCGATGAGCAGTTCTTC.

This rearrangement joins TRBV19 to TRBJ1-1; D is unresolved. Germline values: CDR1 LNHDA, CDR2 SQIVND (reference sequence). V lost 10 bases and J 1 base, leaving 7 bases between the germline ends. The length of the CDR3 is 11 residues. In DNA, the CDR3 is TGTGCCACAACAGAGAACACTGAAGCTTTCTTT. Its translation: CATTENTEAFF.

This clone was detected only a few times. Other nucleotide sequences from this sample produce the same CDR3. The chain links TRBV5-1 to TRBJ1-6; weak D call: TRBD1 (5 bases). Trimming removed 8 bases from V and 5 bases from J, with 17 bases in between. Per germline, CDR1 SGHRS and CDR2 YFSETQ. There are 15 residues in the CDR3. CDR3 in amino acids: CASSPEGRNNSPLHF. DNA of the CDR3: TGCGCCAGTAGCCCCGAGGGGAGGAATAATTCACCCCTCCACTTT.

The V and J genes are TRBV19 and TRBJ2-7, with TRBD1 identical over 11 bases. The ends lost 8 bases at V and 5 bases at J; junction bases unmatched: 8. The CDR3 length is 14 residues. CDR1 is LNHDA, CDR2 SQIVND, per germline (reference sequence). CDR3 nucleotide sequence: TGTGCCAGTGGGGGGACAGGGGGTTCCCACGAGCAGTACTTC. Encoded protein: CASGGTGGSHEQYF.

The chain is built from TRBV25-1 and TRBJ1-2, with TRBD1 matching over 8 bases. With V trimmed by 4 bases and J by 4 bases, 2 bases remained unmatched. This CDR3 spans 13 amino acids. In germline, CDR1 is MGHDK, CDR2 SYGVNS. This CDR3 reads CASSVGQGYGYTF. Here the CDR3 DNA reads TGTGCCAGCAGTGTTGGACAGGGCTATGGCTACACCTTC.

The chain couples TRBV5-1 to TRBJ1-2, with TRBD1 matching 9 bases. The CDR3 consists of 15 residues. Germline V gives CDR1 SGHRS, CDR2 YFSETQ. Unmatched junction bases numbered 10, after V lost 4 bases and J lost 6 bases. CDR3 DNA: TGCGCCAGCAGCCAATCCGGGACAGGGACGGATGGCTACACCTTC. The encoded protein is CASSQSGTGTDGYTF.

This clone was detected only once. The V call is TRBV7-3, the J call TRBJ2-3; D is uncertain. The CDR3 spans 13 residues. The germline gives CDR1 SGHTA, CDR2 FQGTGA. The germline V and J ends were trimmed by 5 bases and 2 bases, with 8 bases remaining between them. The CDR3 here is CASSLFHTDTQYF. The DNA for the CDR3 is TGTGCCAGCAGCCTATTCCACACAGATACGCAGTATTTT.

V gene TRBV6-5 combines with J gene TRBJ2-5; TRBD2 aligns across 7 bases. The CDR3 sequence is 15 residues long. The germline V gene encodes CDR1 MNHEY and CDR2 SVGAGI. Trimming cost V 1 base and J 2 bases; bases outside gene matches: 4. The CDR3 sequence: CASSYFDSGQETQYF. The CDR3 nucleotides read TGTGCCAGCAGTTACTTCGATAGCGGGCAAGAGACCCAGTACTTC.

The chain combines TRBV29-1 with TRBJ1-3, with 10 bases identical to TRBD1. The CDR3 runs to 13 residues. Per the germline V gene, CDR1 is SQVTM and CDR2 is ANQGSEA. Unmatched junction bases numbered 6, after V lost 6 bases and J lost 7 bases. CDR3 nucleotide sequence: TGCAGCGTGGGGACAGGGGCGAGGAACACCATATATTTT. Translated: CSVGTGARNTIYF.

The V gene is TRBV9, the J gene TRBJ2-1; no clear D gene. V shed 3 bases and J shed 2 bases, with 6 bases lying between them. The CDR3 has 13 amino acids. Germline V gene lookup returns CDR1 SGDLS and CDR2 YYNGEE. As DNA, the CDR3 is TGTGCCAGCAGCGCAGAGGCCTACAATGAGCAGTTCTTC. It encodes CASSAEAYNEQFF.

This clone was observed a handful of times. The chain recombines TRBV7-2 with TRBJ1-4; weak D call: TRBD1 (6 bases). Germline-derived CDR1 and CDR2 are SGHTA and FQGNSA. This CDR3 has 13 residues. V lost 0 bases and J 8 bases, leaving 7 bases between the germline ends. The CDR3 nucleotides read TGTGCCAGCAGCTTAGCCAGGGGAGAAAAACTGTTTTTT. This translates into CASSLARGEKLFF.

This clone was observed a handful of times. Its ends do not fully match the called genes, so a read error is possible. This chain joins TRBV7-9 and TRBJ1-3; maybe TRBD1 (6 bases). The CDR3 consists of 15 residues. CDR1 is SEHNR and CDR2 is FQNEAQ in the germline V gene (reference sequence). The CDR3 spells CSSSLTRDKVNTIYF. The CDR3 DNA follows: TGTTCCAGCAGCTTAACCCGGGACAAAGTAAACACCATATATTTT. Based on the CDR3 plus reference TRBV7-9 and TRBJ1-3, the full variable domain is DTGVSQNPRHKITKRGQNVTFRCDPISEHNRLYWYRQTLGQGPEFLTYFQNEAQLEKSRLLSDRFSAERPKGSFSTLEIQRTEQGDSAMYLCSSSLTRDKVNTIYFGEGSWLTVV.

V usage is TRBV4-2 and J usage is TRBJ1-1; 9 nucleotides agree with TRBD1. This CDR3 comprises 16 residues. V shed 1 base, J shed 4 bases, and the junction held 7 bases outside the gene matches. Germline values: CDR1 LGHNA, CDR2 YNFKEQ. The CDR3 DNA sequence: TGTGCCAGCAGCCAAGCCGACAGGGGGGGAGGCACTGAAGCTTTCTTT. Its translation: CASSQADRGGGTEAFF.

As concerns this clone: Germline is not matched at one junction end, which may reflect a read error. The rearrangement joins TRBV7-3 to TRBJ2-1, with TRBD2 identical over 10 bases. Germline V gene sequence: CDR1 SGHTA, CDR2 FQGTGA. The CDR3 runs 17 residues. CDR3 nucleotide sequence: TGTTCCAGCAGCTTAACGTACAAGCGGGGGGGCTCCAATGAGCAGTTCTTC. This translates into CSSSLTYKRGGSNEQFF.

The rearrangement links TRBV28 to TRBJ1-1; tentative D call: TRBD1 (5 bases). This CDR3 region has 14 residues. The V end was cut by 6 bases, the J end by 2 bases, with 13 bases between. CDR1 MDHEN and CDR2 SYDVKM come from the germline V gene. CDR3 sequence (DNA): TGTGCCAGCAGCCTAGGGGCTGGTAACACTGAAGCTTTCTTT. Residues: CASSLGAGNTEAFF.

This clone has only a few counts. An end of the junction differs from the germline gene, which may be a read error. This chain connects TRBV7-9 to TRBJ1-4, with D possibly matching TRBD1 (6 bases). The CDR3 spans 12 residues. In germline, CDR1 is SEHNR, CDR2 FQNEAQ (reference sequence). The DNA of the CDR3 is TGTTCCAGCAGTCGGACAGTGGAAAAACTGTTTTTT. This translates into CSSSRTVEKLFF.

The CDR3 region is CASSEGGGQPQHF. The CDR3 coding sequence is TGTGCCAGCAGTGAAGGGGGAGGCCAGCCCCAGCATTTT. The chain combines TRBV2 with TRBJ1-5; D remains unclear. Germline CDR1 SNHLY, CDR2 FYNNEI. The CDR3 is 13 residues long. Trimming left V 1 base short and J 7 bases short, with 8 bases between.

This chain links TRBV4-1 with TRBJ1-5; no clear D. In germline, CDR1 is MGHRA, CDR2 YSYEKL. This CDR3 has 15 residues. Trimming removed 1 base from V and 3 bases from J, with 10 bases in between. This chain's CDR3 is CASSQVARDNQPQHF. The CDR3, as DNA: TGCGCCAGCAGCCAAGTGGCACGGGACAATCAGCCCCAGCATTTT.

This chain uses TRBV9 with TRBJ1-1, with D perhaps matching TRBD1 (6 bases). V was cut by 3 bases and J by 7 bases, with 19 bases left in between. CDR1 is SGDLS, CDR2 YYNGEE, per germline. This CDR3 has 15 amino acids. The DNA of the CDR3 is TGTGCCAGCAGCGCGAACCCAGGGGCCGAGGGTGAAGCTTTCTTT. Amino acid sequence: CASSANPGAEGEAFF.

This clone was counted a single time. J is TRBJ2-7 and V is TRBV5-1; tentatively, D is TRBD1 (5 bases). Germline loops: CDR1 SGHRS, CDR2 YFSETQ. Trimming stripped 2 bases from V and 7 bases from J, with 19 bases between. This CDR3 is built from 15 residues. CDR3 in amino acids: CASSLPSTDLGEQYF. CDR3 coding DNA: TGCGCCAGCAGCTTACCCTCGACAGATCTGGGGGAGCAGTACTTC.

The gene calls are TRBV5-4 and TRBJ2-1, with 8 bases aligning to TRBD2. Germline CDR1 is SGHNT and CDR2 is YYREEE (reference sequence). The CDR3 has 16 amino acids. V was pared by 5 bases and J by 6 bases, with 13 bases of the junction left unmatched. Here the CDR3 DNA reads TGTGCCAGCAGTACCTCAAATCGGGGGGGCCGCAATGAGCAGTTCTTC. Protein product: CASSTSNRGGRNEQFF. Filled out from reference TRBV5-4 and TRBJ2-1, the complete variable domain reads ETGVTQSPTHLIKTRGQQVTLRCSSQSGHNTVSWYQQALGQGPQFIFQYYREEENGRGNFPPRFSGLQFPNYSSELNVNALELDDSALYLCASSTSNRGGRNEQFFGPGTRLTVL.

V usage is TRBV28 and J usage is TRBJ2-7, with a weak D call TRBD1 (6 bases). CDR1 is MDHEN, CDR2 SYDVKM, per germline. The CDR3 is made up of 13 amino acids. V was pared by 5 bases and J by 5 bases, with 13 bases between. The CDR3 protein is CASSPLTGNEQYV. For the CDR3, the DNA is TGTGCCAGCAGTCCCCTGACAGGCAACGAGCAGTACGTC.

In its sample, this clone was seen a few times. The chain recombines TRBV7-2 with TRBJ1-2; TRBD1 matches 7 bases. The V segment lost 0 bases and the J segment 2 bases; nucleotides outside the gene matches: 3. This CDR3 has 15 residues. CDR1 and CDR2 (germline): SGHTA, FQGNSA. This CDR3 reads CASSLATGSNYGYTF. The CDR3, as DNA: TGTGCCAGCAGCTTAGCGACAGGGAGCAACTATGGCTACACCTTC.

This rearrangement joins TRBV11-3 to TRBJ2-3; 8 positions agree with TRBD2. With 5 bases clipped from V and 5 bases from J, the junction kept 15 bases outside the gene matches. The length of the CDR3 is 17 residues. The V gene's germline CDR1 is SGHNT and CDR2 YENEEA. The CDR3 protein is CASSPGVAGRLVDTQYF. As DNA, the CDR3 is TGTGCCAGCAGCCCCGGAGTAGCGGGGAGGTTGGTAGATACGCAGTATTTT. The full variable domain, completed using reference TRBV11-3 and TRBJ2-3, is EAGVVQSPRYKIIEKKQPVAFWCNPISGHNTLYWYLQNLGQGPELLIRYENEEAVDDSQLPKDRFSAERLKGVDSTLKIQPAELGDSAVYLCASSPGVAGRLVDTQYFGPGTRLTVL.

This chain links TRBV5-6 with TRBJ1-1; 8 bases map to TRBD1. Looked up from germline, CDR1 is SGHDT and CDR2 is YYEEEE. The V segment lost 5 bases and the J segment 2 bases; nucleotides outside the gene matches: 8. This CDR3 contains 15 residues. Here the CDR3 reads CASSFRGLGNTEAFF. In DNA, the CDR3 is TGTGCCAGCAGTTTCAGGGGGCTGGGTAACACTGAAGCTTTCTTT.

This chain's CDR3 is CASSLAAGGVNQPQHF. CDR3 nucleotide sequence: TGCGCCAGCAGCTTGGCGGCTGGAGGGGTAAATCAGCCCCAGCATTTT. The chain couples TRBV5-1 to TRBJ1-5; D might be TRBD1 (5 bases). In germline, CDR1 is SGHRS, CDR2 YFSETQ. This CDR3 region has 16 residues. V lost 0 bases to trimming and J lost 4 bases, with 14 bases between them.